Included here is one TCR beta chain sequence, with context. Positively selected for CCR7, the CD45RO-negative cells used as naive CD8 cells excluded terminally differentiated effector memory CD45RA+ cells. Trimming stripped 3 bases from V and 3 bases from J, with 13 bases between. The CDR3 covers 14 residues. The germline V gene encodes CDR1 GTSNPN and CDR2 SVGIG (reference sequence). Some clones are missing from TCRdb's copy, which holds only in-frame ones; the method was immunoSEQ multiplex PCR. The table shows about 800,000 clones, with around 96% occurring only once. The data originate from a study of shared clonotypes between healthy human individuals.

J is TRBJ2-3 and V is TRBV30; D unresolved. The TCR originated in a man between 25 and 39 years old in good health. The sample consisted of naive CD8+ T cells sorted from blood. The CDR3 region has the DNA TGTGCCTGGAGCTCGTGGGGAAGGACAGATACGCAGTATTTT. Its protein is CAWSSWGRTDTQYF.